Listed below are T cell receptor beta chains from one sample, sequenced in a study of cytomegalovirus exposure and HLA in healthy donors. Repertoires were generated with immunoSEQ multiplex PCR, while TCRdb's copy carries only in-frame clones and drops some. The table has fewer than 150,000 clones, roughly four fifths seen once. The sequenced material came from PBMCs. These receptors came from a human donor in good health. Both conserved end residues are part of each CDR3. The D gene is left open where the match is weak. Rows may omit the clone size; those that give it use once, few, many or a size class.

TRBJ2-2	few	TRBV5-4	TRBD1	CASSYPDRDDGELFF	TGTGCCAGCAGCTACCCGGACAGGGATGACGGGGAGCTGTTTTTT
TRBJ2-3	.	TRBV6-5	TRBD2	CASGSGVTDTQYF	TGTGCCAGCGGGAGCGGGGTAACAGATACGCAGTATTTT
TRBJ1-2	.	TRBV19	.	CASSPGTSYGYTF	TGTGCCAGTAGTCCCGGGACAAGCTATGGCTACACCTTC
TRBJ2-7	few	TRBV30	.	CAWSAGGTSYEQYF	TGTGCCTGGAGTGCAGGCGGGACCTCCTACGAGCAGTACTTC
TRBJ2-1	.	TRBV5-6	.	CASSWRQNYNEQFF	TGTGCCAGCAGCTGGAGACAGAATTACAATGAGCAGTTCTTC
TRBJ2-1	.	TRBV6-1	.	CASRRLVGSYNEQFF	TGTGCCAGCAGGCGACTAGTCGGCTCCTACAATGAGCAGTTCTTC
TRBJ2-5	.	TRBV7-9	.	CASSLSVQGETQYF	TGTGCCAGCAGCCTCTCCGTCCAGGGGGAGACCCAGTACTTC
TRBJ2-1	.	TRBV7-9	TRBD2	CASSLSAGGYNEQFF	TGTGCCAGCAGCTTATCAGCGGGGGGGTACAATGAGCAGTTCTTC
TRBJ1-4	.	TRBV5-4	.	CASSLRTANEKLFF	TGTGCCAGCAGCTTGAGGACAGCTAATGAAAAACTGTTTTTT
TRBJ2-4	.	TRBV27	.	CASRTNLATPGEYF	TGTGCCAGCAGAACCAACCTGGCGACTCCGGGGGAGTACTTC
TRBJ1-1	.	TRBV10-1	.	CASSDQGGMNTEAFF	TGCGCCAGCAGTGACCAGGGAGGTATGAACACTGAAGCTTTCTTT
TRBJ2-5	.	TRBV25-1	.	CASSERDTERLQETQYF	TGTGCCAGCAGTGAACGTGACACGGAAAGACTACAAGAGACCCAGTACTTC
TRBJ2-1	.	TRBV12-5	TRBD2	CASDPGDYNFPYNEQFF	TGTGCTAGTGACCCCGGGGACTACAATTTTCCCTACAATGAGCAGTTCTTC
TRBJ2-1	.	TRBV5-4	.	CASSLDFDEQFF	TGTGCCAGCAGCTTGGACTTTGATGAGCAGTTCTTC
TRBJ2-3	.	TRBV7-2	.	CASSLARFRKTTQYF	TGTGCCAGCAGCTTAGCGCGTTTCAGGAAAACTACGCAGTATTTT
TRBJ2-3	.	TRBV10-3	TRBD2	CAIRSSGSDVTQYF	TGTGCCATCAGGAGTAGCGGGAGCGACGTTACGCAGTATTTT
TRBJ2-3	.	TRBV7-8	.	CASSLQGYAVEDTQYF	TGTGCCAGCAGCCTCCAGGGTTATGCTGTTGAAGATACGCAGTATTTT
TRBJ1-2	once	TRBV7-9	.	CASSPPDRHNYGYTF	TGTGCCAGCAGCCCCCCCGACAGACATAACTATGGCTACACCTTC
TRBJ2-3	.	TRBV4-1	.	CASSQRNDGNTQYF	TGCGCCAGCAGCCAAAGAAATGATGGCAATACGCAGTATTTT
TRBJ1-1	.	TRBV7-3	TRBD1	CASSPGTETTEAFF	TGTGCCAGCAGTCCCGGGACAGAGACCACTGAAGCTTTCTTT
TRBJ1-5	once	TRBV7-9	.	CASSLCGECQPQHF	TGTGCCAGCAGCTTATGCGGTGAATGTCAGCCCCAGCATTTT
TRBJ1-2	.	TRBV6-6	TRBD1	CASSRGTGGANFGYTF	TGTGCCAGCAGTCGAGGGACAGGGGGCGCGAATTTTGGCTACACCTTC
TRBJ2-7	few	TRBV11-3	TRBD2	CASSFASGRYEQYF	TGTGCCAGCAGCTTTGCTAGCGGGAGATACGAGCAGTACTTC
TRBJ1-2	.	TRBV10-3	.	CAISAGVLDGYTF	TGTGCCATCAGTGCGGGGGTGTTGGATGGCTACACCTTC
TRBJ2-5	.	TRBV2	TRBD1	CASSAGGRETQYF	TGTGCCAGCAGCGCAGGGGGACGGGAGACCCAGTACTTC
TRBJ1-2	.	TRBV25-1	.	CASSEYWGDYTF	TGTGCCAGCAGTGAATATTGGGGGGACTACACCTTC
TRBJ2-7	.	TRBV11-2	TRBD2	CASSSGLAGGEQYF	TGTGCCAGCAGCTCCGGACTAGCGGGGGGCGAGCAGTACTTC
TRBJ1-4	.	TRBV5-5	TRBD1	CASSSPLGQVTTNEKLFF	TGTGCCAGCAGCTCCCCCCTAGGACAGGTCACAACTAATGAAAAACTGTTTTTT
TRBJ1-2	few	TRBV5-1	TRBD1	CASREGASYGYTF	TGCGCCAGCAGAGAGGGGGCTTCCTATGGCTACACCTTC
TRBJ2-5	.	TRBV7-2	TRBD2	CASSPGTSGPQETQYF	TGTGCCAGCAGCCCCGGGACTAGCGGCCCACAAGAGACCCAGTACTTC
TRBJ2-7	.	TRBV18	TRBD1	CASSPQTGGAEQYF	TGTGCCAGCTCACCACAGACAGGGGGCGCCGAGCAGTACTTC
TRBJ1-3	.	TRBV15	.	CATSRELIGAGNTIYF	TGTGCCACCAGCAGAGAGCTAATAGGGGCGGGAAACACCATATATTTT
TRBJ2-2	.	TRBV13	.	CASSQTNTGELFF	TGTGCCAGCAGCCAAACTAACACCGGGGAGCTGTTTTTT
TRBJ2-7	once	TRBV7-9	TRBD2	CASSSGRAYEQYF	TGTGCCAGCAGTAGCGGGAGGGCCTACGAGCAGTACTTC
TRBJ1-4	.	TRBV7-2	TRBD1	CASSLVSGTDEKLFF	TGTGCCAGCAGCTTAGTCTCCGGGACAGATGAAAAACTGTTTTTT
TRBJ1-3	.	TRBV13	.	CASELNGNTIYF	TGTGCCAGCGAACTAAACGGAAACACCATATATTTT
TRBJ2-5	.	TRBV9	.	CASSVGAGGAETQYF	TGTGCCAGCAGCGTAGGGGCGGGCGGAGCGGAGACCCAGTACTTC
TRBJ1-2	few	TRBV25-1	TRBD1	CASSPPGTGGNYGYTF	TGTGCCAGCAGTCCCCCCGGGACAGGGGGCAACTATGGCTACACCTTC
TRBJ2-3	.	TRBV7-9	.	CASSLDSSPGTQYF	TGTGCCAGCAGCTTGGACAGCTCCCCTGGAACGCAGTATTTT
TRBJ2-7	few	TRBV4-1	TRBD2	CASSQGGLAGWEQYF	TGCGCCAGCAGCCAAGGGGGACTAGCGGGGTGGGAGCAGTACTTC
TRBJ1-1	.	TRBV5-1	.	CASSFRGLAEAFF	TGCGCCAGCAGCTTCAGGGGTTTGGCTGAAGCTTTCTTT
TRBJ2-7	.	TRBV30	.	CAWSVLWSSYEQYF	TGTGCCTGGAGTGTATTATGGAGCTCCTACGAGCAGTACTTC
TRBJ1-5	.	TRBV29-1	TRBD1	CSVGTGGGQPQHF	TGCAGCGTTGGCACAGGGGGGGGTCAGCCCCAGCATTTT
TRBJ2-1	once	TRBV21-1	.	CASSNEHPGHTYNEQFF	TGTGCCAGCAGCAATGAACACCCTGGACATACTTACAATGAGCAGTTCTTC
TRBJ2-7	.	TRBV2	TRBD1	CASSQGPYEQYF	TGTGCCAGTTCACAGGGGCCCTACGAGCAGTACTTC
TRBJ2-1	once	TRBV2	TRBD2	CASSVGSGRPNEQFF	TGTGCCAGCAGTGTGGGTAGCGGGAGGCCGAATGAGCAGTTCTTC
TRBJ1-1	.	TRBV18	TRBD1	CASFGQGITEAFF	TGTGCCAGCTTTGGACAGGGTATTACTGAAGCTTTCTTT